The clone carrying this TCR beta chain was counted between two and nine times. What it binds is unknown. Germline V CDR1 and CDR2: MNHEY, SVGAGI. The CDR3 sequence is 11 residues long. Unmatched junction bases numbered 4, after V lost 8 bases and J lost 7 bases. All patients experienced relapse after autologous stem cell transplantation, and brentuximab vedotin exposure was variable. TCRdb keeps only in-frame clones here, not all; method: immunoSEQ multiplex PCR. The table has around 22,000 clones, about 80% seen once. These data originate in a study of PD-1 blockade in classical Hodgkin lymphoma. Study summary: Intravenous nivolumab at 3 mg/kg was given to patients every 2 weeks. Points from the study as a whole: Patients with a complete response exhibited baseline diversity comparable to newly diagnosed patients. Patients were excluded if nivolumab began under 1 year after ASCT (the autologous transplant). Causes of the repertoire differences remain undefined, possibly disease activity or prior therapy.

The chain joins TRBV6-5 to TRBJ1-2, with 7 bases fitting TRBD1. The material sequenced was peripheral blood mononuclear cells (PBMCs), taken before the second cycle of nivolumab. The receptor comes from a human donor with classical Hodgkin lymphoma. The CDR3 nucleotides read TGTGCCAGCCGGAGACAGGGTGGCTACACCTTC. Its translation is CASRRQGGYTF.